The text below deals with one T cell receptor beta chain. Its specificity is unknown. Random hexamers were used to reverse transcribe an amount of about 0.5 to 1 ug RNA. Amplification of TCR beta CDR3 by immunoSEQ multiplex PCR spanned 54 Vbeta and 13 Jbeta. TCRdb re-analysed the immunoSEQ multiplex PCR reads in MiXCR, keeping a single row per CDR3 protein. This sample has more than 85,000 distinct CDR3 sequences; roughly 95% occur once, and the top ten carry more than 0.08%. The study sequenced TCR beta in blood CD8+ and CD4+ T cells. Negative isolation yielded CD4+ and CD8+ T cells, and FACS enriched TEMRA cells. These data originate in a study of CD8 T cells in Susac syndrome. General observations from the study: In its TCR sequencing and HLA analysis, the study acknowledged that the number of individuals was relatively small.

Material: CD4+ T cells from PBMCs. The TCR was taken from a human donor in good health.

DNA for the CDR3: TGTGCCAGCAGCTTCTTGGACAGGCAAGAGACCCAGTACTTC. Its protein is CASSFLDRQETQYF. V and J are TRBV5-4 and TRBJ2-5; 7 bases match TRBD1. Germline lookup yields CDR1 SGHNT and CDR2 YYREEE (reference sequence). V shed 2 bases, J shed 2 bases, and the junction held 3 bases outside the gene matches. This CDR3 has 14 amino acids.